Shown below are 5 T cell receptor beta chains from a single sample sequenced in a study of blood T cells in healthy people across ages. It was with a sample-barcoded 5' primer and a J-beta primer mix that a second PCR of about 6 to 11 cycles was run. TCRdb analysed the 5' RACE reads with MiXCR anew, one entry per CDR3 protein. The sample consists of approximately 800,000 distinct CDR3 sequences, about 47% of them appearing once. Source material: blood. These receptors were obtained from an elderly man in good health.

This clonotype turned up a few times. The chain has TRBV20-1 and TRBJ1-1; a possible D gene is TRBD1 (5 bases). Germline-derived CDR1 and CDR2 are DFQATT and SNEGSKA (reference sequence). Deletions cut 6 bases from V and 0 bases from J, with 14 bases between. This CDR3 contains 14 residues. The CDR3 bases are TGCAGTGCGGAAAAACAGGAAATGAACACTGAAGCTTTCTTT. Residues: CSAEKQEMNTEAFF.

This clonotype has at least ten counts. The chain employs TRBV12-3 or TRBV12-4 and TRBJ2-6; 7 positions match TRBD1. The V segment lost 6 bases and the J segment 3 bases; nucleotides outside the gene matches: 2. CDR3 length: 14 residues. DNA for the CDR3: TGTGCCAGCAGGACAGGGAATGGGGCCAACGTCCTGACTTTC. It translates to CASRTGNGANVLTF.

The V and J genes are TRBV10-3 and TRBJ2-7; 11 nucleotides line up with TRBD2. Germline V gene sequence: CDR1 ENHRY, CDR2 SYGVKD. J lost 3 bases, V lost 3 bases, and 4 bases had no gene match. The CDR3 is 15 residues long. Here the CDR3 reads CAISDRTSGYYEQYF. The CDR3 region has the DNA TGTGCCATCAGTGACCGGACTAGCGGGTACTACGAGCAGTACTTC.

The sample holds one count of this clonotype. V usage is TRBV12-3 or TRBV12-4 and J usage is TRBJ2-4; no clear D. TRBJ2-7 explains the end of the DNA better; the J call may be wrong. This CDR3 comprises 13 residues. The CDR3 loop is CASSSPEHYEQYF. CDR3 DNA sequence: TGTGCCAGCAGTTCCCCGGAACACTACGAGCAGTACTTC.

CDR3 nucleotides: TGCAGCGCCCGGGCTCCTGATCAGCCCCAGCATTTT. Its translation: CSARAPDQPQHF. The chain uses TRBV29-1 and TRBJ1-5; D unclear. Trimming removed 7 bases from V and 5 bases from J, with 12 bases in between. CDR3 length equals 12 residues. Germline V gene data show CDR1 as SQVTM and CDR2 as ANQGSEA.